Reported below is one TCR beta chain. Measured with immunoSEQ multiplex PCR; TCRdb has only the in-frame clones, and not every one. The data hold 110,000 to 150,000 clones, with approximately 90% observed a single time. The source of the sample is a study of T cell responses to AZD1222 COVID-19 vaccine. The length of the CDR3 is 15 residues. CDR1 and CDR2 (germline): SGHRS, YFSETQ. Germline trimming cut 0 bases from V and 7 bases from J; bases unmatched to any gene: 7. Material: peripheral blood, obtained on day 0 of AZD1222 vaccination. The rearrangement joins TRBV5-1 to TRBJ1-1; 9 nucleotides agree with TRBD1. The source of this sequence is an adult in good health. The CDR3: CASSLGDRELFEAFF. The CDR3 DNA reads TGCGCCAGCAGCTTGGGGGACAGGGAACTTTTTGAAGCTTTCTTT.